This T cell receptor (beta chain) was retrieved from a study of T cell repertoires in cytomegalovirus infection. Study summary: CMV epitopes used comprised recently identified HLA-C-restricted ones and well-studied HLA-B-restricted ones. Public TCR beta signature analysis indicated the presence of both CMV infection and matching HLA type. Findings and limits, study-wide: Totalled public TCR beta family frequency picked out people who carried CMV plus the relevant HLA. Ex vivo responses were dominated by HLA-C-restricted CMV-specific TCR beta clonotypes.

TCRdb re-called the reads through MiXCR, storing one row per CDR3 protein. The sample holds about a million distinct CDR3 sequences, around 32% seen once. This clonotype was detected many times. Its antigen is unidentified. The receptor's source is a human donor in good health (CMV status not recorded). Some clones in this sample may be carry-over from other donors' samples. The material sequenced was cultured CD8+ T cells from PBMCs, taken from culture after CMV antigen stimulation.

This CDR3 is CASSLSPRGLGQFF. The CDR3 coding sequence is TGTGCCAGCAGTTTAAGCCCCCGGGGTTTGGGGCAGTTCTTC. J is TRBJ2-1 and V is TRBV12-3 or TRBV12-4; possibly TRBD2 for D (5 bases). Trimming left V 2 bases short and J 12 bases short, with 17 bases between. This CDR3 region has 14 residues.